One T cell receptor (beta chain) is described in this entry. The table came from immunoSEQ multiplex PCR; TCRdb's copy has only in-frame clones and leaves some out. The table shows some 150,000 clones, with around 89% occurring only once. This sample was included in a study of blood T cell repertoires in COVID-19. Turning to the study itself: Material from acute and convalescent COVID-19 was sourced from the United States, Italy and Spain.

The receptor's source is a man aged 55 to 70 with active or convalescent COVID-19. The sequenced material came from peripheral blood.

CDR3 amino acids: CASRPTPGTGNTGELFF. For the CDR3, the DNA is TGTGCCAGCAGGCCTACCCCCGGGACAGGGAACACCGGGGAGCTGTTTTTT. The rearrangement links TRBV7-2 to TRBJ2-2, with 8 bases fitting TRBD1. The CDR3 runs 17 residues. CDR1 SGHTA and CDR2 FQGNSA come from the germline V gene. V lost 6 bases, J lost 1 base, and 10 bases stayed unmatched.